This passage covers 25 T cell receptor beta chains from one sample sequenced in a study of T cell changes during pregnancy in multiple sclerosis (dated by TCRdb to about 2019). The library was produced with the immunoSEQ multiplex PCR assay. As stored in TCRdb, this immuneACCESS dataset retains in-frame rearrangements with V and J assigned. A fraction of the clones does not appear; measured against another copy, unresolved V genes explain less than half of the discrepancy, and the remainder lacks a known reason. Here the sample has tens of thousands of clones; 90% occur a single time. The ten largest make up roughly 1.5% of the sample. The sample in question was peripheral blood, obtained in the third trimester of pregnancy. The source of these receptors is a female donor with multiple sclerosis, enrolled in a pregnancy study.

The rearrangement joins TRBV7-8 to TRBJ1-1, with D perhaps matching TRBD1 (6 bases). The CDR3 is 15 amino acids. Germline values: CDR1 SGHVS, CDR2 FQNEAQ. V was clipped by 2 bases and J by 0 bases, with 10 bases between them. The CDR3 here is CASSLTGSMNTEAFF. The CDR3 DNA is TGTGCCAGCAGCTTAACAGGGTCCATGAACACTGAAGCTTTCTTT.

The V and J genes are TRBV4-2 and TRBJ2-7; D is unresolved. CDR3 size: 14 residues. Trimming stripped 4 bases from V and 4 bases from J, with 14 bases between. Germline values: CDR1 LGHNA, CDR2 YNFKEQ. The CDR3 DNA reads TGTGCCAGCAGCCCACCCCTTGCGGTATACGAGCAGTACTTC. This sequence encodes CASSPPLAVYEQYF.

The chain carries TRBV19 and TRBJ1-2; 9 nucleotides align to TRBD1. This CDR3 comprises 17 residues. After removal of 3 bases from V and 4 bases from J, the junction contained 12 bases not matched to a gene. Germline CDR1 LNHDA, CDR2 SQIVND (reference sequence). CDR3 loop: CASSIPSGTGIPYGYTF. As DNA, the CDR3 is TGTGCCAGTAGTATCCCTTCCGGGACAGGGATTCCCTATGGCTACACCTTC.

The chain carries TRBV5-1 and TRBJ2-5, with a possible D match to TRBD2 (6 bases). Germline CDR1 SGHRS, CDR2 YFSETQ. The V and J ends lost 1 base and 0 bases respectively, with 7 bases between them. The length of the CDR3 is 14 residues. The CDR3 nucleotides are TGCGCCAGCAGCTTGAGGAGGGACCAAGAGACCCAGTACTTC. This codes for CASSLRRDQETQYF.

V is TRBV4-2 and J is TRBJ2-7, with 7 nucleotides matching TRBD2. From germline, CDR1 is LGHNA and CDR2 YNFKEQ. This CDR3 comprises 17 residues. V was pared by 0 bases and J by 3 bases, with 11 bases of the junction left unmatched. The CDR3, as DNA: TGTGCCAGCAGCCAAGACCGGGCGGGGGATGTACTCTACGAGCAGTACTTC. This codes for CASSQDRAGDVLYEQYF.

The chain carries TRBV14 and TRBJ2-2; no clear D. V lost 3 bases and J lost 6, with 5 bases in between. Germline assignment: CDR1 SGHDN and CDR2 FVKESK. The CDR3 runs to 12 residues. CDR3 DNA: TGTGCCAGCAGCCAGGGCTCCGGGGAGCTGTTTTTT. As protein: CASSQGSGELFF.

This clone came up once. This chain connects TRBV6-4 to TRBJ1-1; D unclear. CDR1 is MRHNA and CDR2 is SNTAGT in the germline V gene. V was clipped by 8 bases and J by 1 base, with 11 bases between them. This CDR3 region has 13 residues. The CDR3 region has the DNA TGTGCCAGCGCGGAAGCCCAGAACACTGAAGCTTTCTTT. Its translation is CASAEAQNTEAFF.

J is TRBJ2-7 and V is TRBV2, with 10 bases fitting TRBD1. The CDR3 has 13 residues. Germline V gene lookup returns CDR1 SNHLY and CDR2 FYNNEI. Losses at the gene ends were 6 bases for V and 3 bases for J; bases not matched to a gene: 2. DNA of the CDR3: TGTGCCAGCAGCCGGGACAGGGGCTACGAGCAGTACTTC. This encodes CASSRDRGYEQYF.

The chain joins TRBV30 to TRBJ2-7, with 7 positions matching TRBD1. The germline CDR1 and CDR2 sequences are GTSNPN and SVGIG (reference sequence). The CDR3 is 12 amino acids. V shed 3 bases and J 4 bases; nucleotides not matched to a gene: 3. CDR3 sequence (DNA): TGTGCCTGGAGGGGACAGTTATACGAGCAGTACTTC. Its protein is CAWRGQLYEQYF.

The chain links TRBV6-1 to TRBJ1-5, with no clear D. CDR3 size: 13 residues. The V gene lost 2 bases and the J gene lost 7 bases, with 9 bases spanning the gap. CDR1 is MNHNS, CDR2 SASEGT, per germline. CDR3 nucleotide sequence: TGTGCCAGCAGTGAACGCGAGTTACAGCCCCAGCATTTT. Translating gives CASSERELQPQHF.

CDR3 DNA: TGTGCCAGCAGTGGACAGGGGGCGATATACGAGCAGTACTTC. Its protein is CASSGQGAIYEQYF. V usage is TRBV6-1 and J usage is TRBJ2-7; 10 nucleotides line up with TRBD1. With V trimmed by 4 bases and J by 4 bases, 4 bases remained unmatched. CDR3 length equals 14 residues. Germline V gene sequence: CDR1 MNHNS, CDR2 SASEGT.

The chain uses TRBV5-4 and TRBJ1-1; 8 nucleotides align to TRBD1. After removal of 5 bases from V and 1 base from J, the junction contained 4 bases not matched to a gene. The CDR3 runs to 14 residues. Germline V gene sequence: CDR1 SGHNT, CDR2 YYREEE (reference sequence). The CDR3 nucleotides read TGTGCCAGCAGGGACAGGGAGAGGAACACTGAAGCTTTCTTT. Translated: CASRDRERNTEAFF. Supplemented by reference TRBV5-4 and TRBJ1-1, the full variable domain reads ETGVTQSPTHLIKTRGQQVTLRCSSQSGHNTVSWYQQALGQGPQFIFQYYREEENGRGNFPPRFSGLQFPNYSSELNVNALELDDSALYLCASRDRERNTEAFFGQGTRLTVV.

J is TRBJ2-7 and V is TRBV6-1; TRBD2 is a possible D gene (5 bases). V was cut by 3 bases and J by 6 bases, with 18 bases left in between. This CDR3 has 15 amino acids. The germline V gene encodes CDR1 MNHNS and CDR2 SASEGT. The CDR3 region has the DNA TGTGCCAGCAGTGAGTTTAGCGCCTCGTCGCCCGAGCAGTACTTC. As protein: CASSEFSASSPEQYF.

The chain joins TRBV5-4 to TRBJ2-5; maybe TRBD1 (6 bases). V lost 3 bases and J 4 bases, leaving 13 bases between the germline ends. CDR1 SGHNT and CDR2 YYREEE come from the germline V gene (reference sequence). This CDR3 comprises 14 residues. The CDR3 is CASSSGQSGETQYF. CDR3 DNA sequence: TGTGCCAGCAGCTCCGGACAGTCGGGAGAGACCCAGTACTTC.

The chain employs TRBV5-1 and TRBJ2-7; the D gene is possibly TRBD1 (5 bases). This CDR3 is 15 amino acids long. The V gene's germline CDR1 is SGHRS and CDR2 YFSETQ. V was cut by 0 bases and J by 5 bases, with 15 bases left in between. CDR3 DNA sequence: TGCGCCAGCAGCTTGGAGGGGCGCGTGTTCGACGAGCAGTACTTC. Translation: CASSLEGRVFDEQYF. Full variable domain (remainder filled in from reference TRBV5-1 and TRBJ2-7): KAGVTQTPRYLIKTRGQQVTLSCSPISGHRSVSWYQQTPGQGLQFLFEYFSETQRNKGNFPGRFSGRQFSNSRSEMNVSTLELGDSALYLCASSLEGRVFDEQYFGPGTRLTVT.

The rearrangement joins TRBV7-9 to TRBJ2-3; TRBD2 aligns across 9 bases. This CDR3 contains 17 residues. In germline, CDR1 is SEHNR, CDR2 FQNEAQ (reference sequence). V shed 4 bases and J 2 bases; nucleotides not matched to a gene: 10. The CDR3 bases are TGTGCCAGCAGCTCCCTAATAGCGGGGGCCATCACAGATACGCAGTATTTT. It yields the protein CASSSLIAGAITDTQYF.

This chain joins TRBV5-1 and TRBJ2-1; 9 nucleotides match TRBD2. CDR1 SGHRS and CDR2 YFSETQ come from the germline V gene. This CDR3 spans 16 amino acids. V was pared by 0 bases and J by 9 bases, with 10 bases of the junction left unmatched. Written as DNA, the CDR3 is TGCGCCAGCAGCTTGGAGGGCGGGGGGGCCTACGGTGAGCAGTTCTTC. Translation: CASSLEGGGAYGEQFF.

The chain is built from TRBV4-3 and TRBJ2-7, with D possibly matching TRBD2 (6 bases). The V gene lost 0 bases and the J gene lost 0 bases, with 18 bases spanning the gap. Germline lookup yields CDR1 LGHNA and CDR2 YSLEER. The CDR3 consists of 18 residues. DNA for the CDR3: TGCGCCAGCAGCCAAGAAAACCTCATAGGAGGGACCTCCTACGAGCAGTACTTC. Residues: CASSQENLIGGTSYEQYF.

This chain connects TRBV6-1 to TRBJ1-1; D remains unclear. The CDR3 sequence is 12 residues long. V dropped 5 bases and J dropped 6 bases, with 10 bases sitting between them. From germline, CDR1 is MNHNS and CDR2 SASEGT. The CDR3 region has the DNA TGTGCCAGCAGTTATGGAAGCGCTGAAGCTTTCTTT. Its protein product is CASSYGSAEAFF.

The V and J genes are TRBV2 and TRBJ1-6; D gene uncertain. Germline CDR1 reads SNHLY; CDR2 reads FYNNEI. The CDR3 is made up of 16 amino acids. With 4 bases removed from V and 4 bases from J, the gap between germline ends came to 14 bases. The CDR3 DNA reads as TGTGCCAGCAGTGCCGTTGACACCTCATATAATTCACCCCTCCACTTT. As protein: CASSAVDTSYNSPLHF.

The chain uses TRBV2 and TRBJ1-2; D might be TRBD1 (5 bases). Per the germline V gene, CDR1 is SNHLY and CDR2 is FYNNEI. The germline V and J ends were trimmed by 4 bases and 7 bases, with 16 bases remaining between them. There are 14 residues in the CDR3. The CDR3 nucleotides are TGTGCCAGCAGTGCCACAGGAAAATCGATTGGCTACACCTTC. Translated: CASSATGKSIGYTF.

The V and J genes are TRBV7-9 and TRBJ2-2; 8 bases agree with TRBD2. This CDR3 is built from 19 residues. Germline assignment: CDR1 SEHNR and CDR2 FQNEAQ (reference sequence). The V and J ends lost 5 bases and 2 bases, in that order; junction bases with no gene match: 16. The CDR3, as DNA: TGTGCCAGCAGCCCCGGGCCGGGGGGGCTAGTAGGAAACACCGGGGAGCTGTTTTTT. It translates to CASSPGPGGLVGNTGELFF.

The V call is TRBV18, the J call TRBJ2-7; 9 nucleotides agree with TRBD2. CDR3 size: 15 residues. CDR1 and CDR2 from the germline V gene are KGHSH and LQKENI. J gave up 3 bases and V 3 bases, and 6 bases lay outside the gene matches. DNA of the CDR3: TGTGCCAGCTCACCGGCTAGCGGGACTAACTACGAGCAGTACTTC. Translating it yields CASSPASGTNYEQYF.

The gene calls are TRBV2 and TRBJ1-2; a weak D match, TRBD1 (6 bases). The CDR3 covers 13 residues. CDR1 is SNHLY, CDR2 FYNNEI, per germline. V lost 6 bases, J lost 3 bases, and 11 bases lay in between. This CDR3 reads CASRGRGHYGYTF. DNA of the CDR3: TGTGCCAGCAGGGGCAGGGGACACTATGGCTACACCTTC.

J is TRBJ1-1 and V is TRBV15; D is undetermined. Trimming left V 0 bases short and J 5 bases short, with 10 bases between. This CDR3 has 14 residues. From germline, CDR1 is LNHNV and CDR2 YYDKDF (reference sequence). CDR3 sequence reads: CATSRDAGSTEAFF. CDR3 in DNA: TGTGCCACCAGCAGAGATGCGGGATCAACTGAAGCTTTCTTT.